The next 25 T cell receptor beta chains were all read from a single sample in a study of blood T cells in healthy people across ages. Primers used in a second PCR of roughly 6 to 12 cycles were a sample-barcoded 5' primer and a J-beta primer mix. TCRdb called the 5' RACE reads again in MiXCR, with one record for every CDR3 protein. The sample lists some 1.8 million distinct CDR3 sequences, 30% to 40% occurring once. The sequenced sample was blood. These TCRs come from a human donor in good health.

This clonotype was detected a few times. The rearrangement uses TRBV4-1 and TRBJ2-1; the D gene is possibly TRBD2 (6 bases). V dropped 3 bases and J dropped 1 base, with 19 bases sitting between them. The CDR3 totals 18 residues. The germline gives CDR1 MGHRA, CDR2 YSYEKL. In DNA form, the CDR3 reads TGCGCCAGCAGCCAGTCTAAGGGGCGGGGAATGTCCTACAATGAGCAGTTCTTC. The encoded protein is CASSQSKGRGMSYNEQFF.

Worth noting for this clonotype: The junction departs from germline at one end; a sequencing error may be responsible. The chain links TRBV24-1 to TRBJ1-4; the D is unclear. The germline gives CDR1 KGHDR, CDR2 SFDVKD. The CDR3 is 15 amino acids. Here the CDR3 DNA reads TGTGTCACCAGCGACCCGGGCCTCGGCGATGAAAAACTGTTTTTT. This translates into CVTSDPGLGDEKLFF.

This chain joins TRBV3-1 and TRBJ1-5, with TRBD1 matching over 7 bases. Unmatched junction bases numbered 13, after V lost 4 bases and J lost 7 bases. The length of the CDR3 is 16 residues. Germline V lookup: CDR1 LGHDT, CDR2 YNNKEL (reference sequence). The CDR3 DNA sequence: TGTGCCAGCAGCCTATCCACAGGGGCCGGGGGGCAGCCCCAGCATTTT. Encoded protein: CASSLSTGAGGQPQHF.

The V gene is TRBV15, the J gene TRBJ1-1, with a weak D call TRBD1 (5 bases). Germline V gene data show CDR1 as LNHNV and CDR2 as YYDKDF (reference sequence). V lost 11 bases, J lost 2 bases, and 27 bases lay in between. This CDR3 has 17 residues. CDR3 loop: CASLQGLITGRNTEAFF. CDR3 in DNA: TGTGCCTCTCTACAAGGATTAATTACAGGCCGCAACACTGAAGCTTTCTTT.

The CDR3 protein is CASSYRRKGGDTQYF. The CDR3 DNA follows: TGTGCCAGCAGTTACCGGAGAAAGGGCGGAGATACGCAGTATTTT. The genes are TRBV6-2 or TRBV6-3 and TRBJ2-3; D gene uncertain. The CDR3 contains 15 residues. V was shortened by 2 bases and J by 5 bases, with 14 bases between the two germline ends. Germline CDR1 reads MNHEY; CDR2 reads SVGEGT.

V gene TRBV9 combines with J gene TRBJ1-6, with D hard to call. Per the germline V gene, CDR1 is SGDLS and CDR2 is YYNGEE. The CDR3 contains 14 residues. Trimming removed 6 bases at V and 7 bases at J, with 14 bases between. The CDR3, as DNA: TGTGCCAGCACCCCGTCCAGTTCCAATTCACCCCTCCACTTT. Its translation: CASTPSSSNSPLHF.

With respect to this clonotype: Germline is not matched at one junction end, which may reflect a read error. The rearrangement links TRBV18 to TRBJ1-5, with 9 positions matching TRBD1. Germline V gives CDR1 KGHSH, CDR2 LQKENI. This CDR3 region has 15 residues. CDR3 DNA sequence: TGTGCCAGCTCAAGAGACAGGGGGGAACGTCAGGCCCAGCATTTT. This codes for CASSRDRGERQAQHF.

This chain uses TRBV4-1 with TRBJ1-5, with no clear D. The V gene lost 0 bases and the J gene lost 6 bases, with 12 bases spanning the gap. Germline V gene sequence: CDR1 MGHRA, CDR2 YSYEKL. This CDR3 is built from 15 residues. The CDR3 DNA sequence: TGCGCCAGCAGCCAAGAAGTGGGGTTGGGTCAGCCCCAGCATTTT. It translates to CASSQEVGLGQPQHF.

This clonotype was observed a handful of times. V gene TRBV7-9 combines with J gene TRBJ1-4; D not resolved. The germline V and J ends were trimmed by 2 bases and 8 bases, with 6 bases remaining between them. Germline CDR1 is SEHNR and CDR2 is FQNEAQ (reference sequence). CDR3 length equals 12 residues. The CDR3 DNA sequence: TGTGCCAGCAGCTTAATGGCAGAAAAACTGTTTTTT. This encodes CASSLMAEKLFF.

This clonotype turned up a few times. V is TRBV7-9 and J is TRBJ2-5; D could derive from TRBD1 or TRBD2 (5 bases each). CDR1 and CDR2 (germline): SEHNR, FQNEAQ (reference sequence). With 5 bases removed from V and 2 bases from J, the gap between germline ends came to 21 bases. There are 17 residues in the CDR3. In DNA, the CDR3 is TGTGCCAGCAGCCCCCCCCGGGGACGAACACGGCAAGAGACCCAGTACTTC. Protein product: CASSPPRGRTRQETQYF.

The chain uses TRBV7-2 and TRBJ1-6, with D hard to call. CDR3 length equals 12 residues. Trimming took off 7 bases at V and 10 bases at J, with 11 bases between the two ends. CDR1 SGHTA and CDR2 FQGNSA come from the germline V gene. CDR3 protein: CASTSPRSPLHF. Written as DNA, the CDR3 is TGTGCCAGCACCTCCCCGAGATCACCCCTCCACTTT.

This clonotype appeared a few times. J is TRBJ2-2 and V is TRBV19; no reliable D call. The germline CDR1 and CDR2 sequences are LNHDA and SQIVND (reference sequence). There are 11 residues in the CDR3. V lost 4 bases to trimming and J lost 8 bases, with 5 bases between them. CDR3 coding DNA: TGTGCCAGTAGTAATGTGGGGGAGCTGTTTTTT. This gives the protein CASSNVGELFF.

This clonotype was seen a handful of times. A junction end diverges from the germline sequence, so it may reflect a read error. J is TRBJ2-1 and V is TRBV6-5, with D perhaps TRBD2 (5 bases). In germline, CDR1 is MNHEY, CDR2 SVGAGI. The CDR3 is 11 residues long. In DNA, the CDR3 is TGTGCCGGCAGACACAGCGGTGAGCAGTTCTTC. Protein sequence: CAGRHSGEQFF.

This clonotype has more than one count but fewer than ten. The chain carries TRBV7-2 and TRBJ2-2; D gene ambiguous. This CDR3 has 16 amino acids. Germline V lookup: CDR1 SGHTA, CDR2 FQGNSA. V gave up 1 base and J gave up 0 bases, with 9 bases separating them. In DNA form, the CDR3 reads TGTGCCAGCAGCTTAGACAGCCTCGCGAACACCGGGGAGCTGTTTTTT. It is translated as CASSLDSLANTGELFF.

Only a few counts were recorded for this clonotype. V usage is TRBV28 and J usage is TRBJ2-7; D remains unclear. This CDR3 contains 15 residues. V was clipped by 2 bases and J by 7 bases, with 18 bases between them. The germline V gene encodes CDR1 MDHEN and CDR2 SYDVKM. The CDR3, as DNA: TGTGCCAGCAGTTTACACCCCGGGCTAGTGGGGGAGCAGTACTTC. Protein: CASSLHPGLVGEQYF.

The V gene is TRBV12-3 or TRBV12-4, the J gene TRBJ1-2; no definite D call. Trimming shortened V by 6 bases and J by 7 bases, and 9 bases separated the two germline ends. The CDR3 has 11 amino acids. In DNA form, the CDR3 reads TGTGCCAGCAGGGTCGGAGGTGGCTACACCTTC. Amino acids: CASRVGGGYTF.

The rearrangement links TRBV20-1 to TRBJ1-4; a possible D gene is TRBD1 (5 bases). V was clipped by 5 bases and J by 5 bases, with 12 bases between them. The CDR3 is made up of 13 amino acids. Germline-derived CDR1 and CDR2 are DFQATT and SNEGSKA (reference sequence). The CDR3 DNA sequence: TGCAGTGCTTCTACGGACAAGAATGAAAAACTGTTTTTT. Translating it yields CSASTDKNEKLFF.

This clonotype occurred a few times. The chain has TRBV5-1 and TRBJ2-3, with 7 nucleotides matching TRBD2. This CDR3 spans 15 amino acids. CDR1 is SGHRS and CDR2 is YFSETQ in the germline V gene. The V gene end was trimmed by 2 bases and the J gene end by 1 base; junction bases not matched to a gene: 4. CDR3 sequence: CASSFSGARTDTQYF. CDR3 in DNA: TGCGCCAGCAGCTTCAGCGGGGCCCGCACAGATACGCAGTATTTT.

There are a few counts of this clonotype. The V and J genes are TRBV7-8 and TRBJ2-1, with 9 bases that match TRBD2. The CDR3 runs 18 residues. Germline V gene lookup returns CDR1 SGHVS and CDR2 FQNEAQ. V shed 5 bases and J 2 bases; nucleotides not matched to a gene: 13. CDR3 in amino acids: CASSLPGLASLTYNEQFF. DNA of the CDR3: TGTGCCAGCAGCCTTCCCGGACTAGCGTCCTTGACCTACAATGAGCAGTTCTTC. Based on the CDR3 plus reference TRBV7-8 and TRBJ2-1, the full variable domain is GAGVSQSPRYKVAKRGQDVALRCDPISGHVSLFWYQQALGQGPEFLTYFQNEAQLDKSGLPSDRFFAERPEGSVSTLKIQRTQQEDSAVYLCASSLPGLASLTYNEQFFGPGTRLTVL.

Turning to this clonotype: One junction end does not reproduce the germline sequence, and a read error may be involved. The chain recombines TRBV6-2 or TRBV6-3 with TRBJ1-1; D remains ambiguous. The CDR3 consists of 14 residues. CDR1 is MNHEY, CDR2 SVGEGT, per germline. The CDR3 bases are TGTGCCAGCAGCTACTCATGGGAGGGCACTGAAGCTTTCTTT. As protein: CASSYSWEGTEAFF.

The rearrangement joins TRBV29-1 to TRBJ1-2; 8 nucleotides agree with TRBD1. Per the germline V gene, CDR1 is SQVTM and CDR2 is ANQGSEA. J was trimmed by 2 bases and V by 7 bases; bases with no gene match: 6. The CDR3 contains 13 residues. The CDR3 spells CSARGQENYGYTF. The CDR3, as DNA: TGCAGCGCCAGGGGACAGGAGAACTATGGCTACACCTTC.

This clonotype has a handful of counts. This rearrangement joins TRBV12-3 or TRBV12-4 to TRBJ1-3; D uncertain. V lost 7 bases and J 2 bases, leaving 18 bases between the germline ends. The CDR3 length is 16 residues. This CDR3 reads CASTPAGYTAGNTIYF. CDR3 sequence (DNA): TGTGCCAGCACCCCGGCGGGGTACACGGCTGGAAACACCATATATTTT.

This clonotype appeared a few times. The V gene is TRBV18, the J gene TRBJ2-6, with no clear D. The CDR3 loop spans 15 amino acids. Germline lookup yields CDR1 KGHSH and CDR2 LQKENI. V dropped 1 base and J dropped 4 bases, with 8 bases sitting between them. The DNA of the CDR3 is TGTGCCAGCTCACCACAAGCAGACGGGGCCAACGTCCTGACTTTC. Amino acids: CASSPQADGANVLTF.

The chain couples TRBV2 to TRBJ1-1; D perhaps matches TRBD1 (5 bases). Trimming removed 4 bases from V and 5 bases from J, with 23 bases in between. CDR1 and CDR2 (germline): SNHLY, FYNNEI. The CDR3 loop spans 17 amino acids. The CDR3 loop reads CASSVWGRPSGGTEAFF. The CDR3 bases are TGTGCCAGCAGTGTATGGGGCAGACCGAGCGGGGGGACTGAAGCTTTCTTT.

This clonotype was seen ten or more times. The V call is TRBV7-9, the J call TRBJ2-7; D is unclear. This CDR3 region has 12 residues. Deletions cut 2 bases from V and 5 bases from J, with 7 bases between. CDR1 and CDR2 (germline): SEHNR, FQNEAQ (reference sequence). The DNA for the CDR3 is TGTGCCAGCAGCTTACCTGGAAACGAGCAGTACTTC. Protein sequence: CASSLPGNEQYF.